This T cell receptor (beta chain) was documented in a study of patients and donors after allogeneic stem cell transplantation. Using its own MiXCR run on the RT-PCR reads, TCRdb lists one record per CDR3 protein. This sample has about 960,000 distinct CDR3 sequences, with approximately 19% found just once. The CDR3 runs to 17 residues. Germline assignment: CDR1 MNHEY and CDR2 SVGAGI. Deletions cut 2 bases from V and 0 bases from J, with 14 bases between. The receptor comes from a human donor who was either an allogeneic HSCT recipient or a stem cell or donor lymphocyte infusion donor (not recorded which). It is not recorded whose cells these are; they may come from a transplant donor. What was sequenced was blood, either unsorted or a sorted T cell fraction (not recorded which). The J gene is TRBJ2-1, the V gene TRBV6-5, with unresolved D. CDR3 sequence (DNA): TGTGCCAGCAGTTACGCGCGAGGCTCTAGCTCCTACAATGAGCAGTTCTTC. Translation gives CASSYARGSSSYNEQFF.